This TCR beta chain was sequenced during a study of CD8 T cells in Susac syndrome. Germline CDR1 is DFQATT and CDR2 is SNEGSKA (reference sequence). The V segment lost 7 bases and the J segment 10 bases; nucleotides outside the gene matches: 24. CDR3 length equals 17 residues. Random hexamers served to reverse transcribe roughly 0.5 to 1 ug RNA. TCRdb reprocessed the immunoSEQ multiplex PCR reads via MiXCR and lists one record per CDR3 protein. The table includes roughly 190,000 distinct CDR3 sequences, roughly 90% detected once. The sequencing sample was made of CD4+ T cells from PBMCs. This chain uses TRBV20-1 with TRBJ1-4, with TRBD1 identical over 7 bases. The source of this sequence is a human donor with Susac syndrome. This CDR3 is CSVALGQDYRARGKLFF. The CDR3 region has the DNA TGCAGTGTAGCACTTGGACAGGATTATCGGGCACGGGGAAAACTGTTTTTT.